Listed below are T cell receptor beta chains from one sample, sequenced in a study of human T cells and chemical hapten exposure. TCRdb re-derived calls from the RACE reads in MiXCR, one entry per CDR3 protein. Of tens of thousands of distinct CDR3 sequences in the sample, less than 8% were seen once. The starting material was whole blood, obtained in connection with sensitization to the hapten diphenylcyclopropenone (DPC). All receptors derive from a woman under 40 with alopecia areata. Some clones in this sample may be carry-over from other donors' samples. The CDR3 runs from the conserved cysteine through the conserved F or W.

V,J,CDR3
TRBV20-1,TRBJ2-3,CSARPGLAGRTDTQYF
TRBV19,TRBJ1-2,CASSISLSGYTF
TRBV20-1,TRBJ1-6,CSARVRGASYNSPLHF
TRBV7-9,TRBJ1-1,CASSQTGTEAFF
TRBV5-1,TRBJ1-6,CASSYGISYNSPLHF
TRBV3-1,TRBJ1-1,CASSQEGVDTEAFF
TRBV6-4,TRBJ2-3,CASPPVGRTDTQYF
TRBV5-1,TRBJ2-1,CASSLNGGLTYNEQFF
TRBV10-3,TRBJ2-1,CAIRKRGGYEQFF
TRBV6-1,TRBJ2-2,CASIQGTNTGELFF
TRBV7-3,TRBJ2-1,CASSSLAGGLGNEQFF
TRBV29-1,TRBJ1-4,CSVAVAFEKLFF
TRBV3-1,TRBJ1-3,CASSHGGSGNTIYF
TRBV18,TRBJ1-1,CASSPTGQNTEAFF
TRBV11-2,TRBJ2-7,CASSFGQISSYEQYF
TRBV15,TRBJ1-1,CATSPGPQNTEAFF
TRBV7-6,TRBJ1-2,CASSAGTGGSYGYTF
TRBV29-1,TRBJ2-7,CSVEASWSGKYEQYF
TRBV29-1,TRBJ2-5,CSVEPQETQYF
TRBV7-9,TRBJ2-7,CASSHDRDSYEQYF
TRBV10-3,TRBJ2-7,CAISESRLQYF
TRBV7-2,TRBJ2-3,CASSLLRRTDTQYF
TRBV7-3,TRBJ1-6,CASSLRGQSNSPLHF
TRBV3-1,TRBJ2-7,CASIPYEQYF
TRBV18,TRBJ1-2,CASSPNTGYGYTF
TRBV5-1,TRBJ2-3,CASSLDWDSSTDTQYF
TRBV6-6,TRBJ2-7,CASSYSTGWGEQYF
TRBV7-6,TRBJ2-3,CASSSIPRPDTQYF
TRBV12-3/TRBV12-4,TRBJ2-5,CASSLAGTRTETQYF
TRBV7-6,TRBJ2-6,CASSPLVVSGANVLTF
TRBV7-2,TRBJ1-4,CASSVGGRGRYEKLFF
TRBV27,TRBJ2-2,CASSLPVTSGGNTGELFF
TRBV20-1,TRBJ1-4,CSARGQLRDYNEKLFF
TRBV3-1,TRBJ2-3,CASSRGAADTQYF
TRBV12-5,TRBJ1-2,CASGPEQGVLNYGYTF
TRBV5-1,TRBJ1-1,CASRFTGGTEAFF
TRBV19,TRBJ1-5,CASQNQGFSNQPQHF
TRBV10-3,TRBJ1-5,CAISSTGNQPQHF
TRBV12-3/TRBV12-4,TRBJ1-5,CASRSLWVGNQPQHF
TRBV30,TRBJ2-2,CAWRDSGGYTGELFF
TRBV5-1,TRBJ1-2,CASSLGPNYGYTF
TRBV7-9,TRBJ2-5,CASSRTSGGAERQETQYF
TRBV29-1,TRBJ2-6,CSVSVGQGISGANVLTF
TRBV6-5,TRBJ2-2,CASSYRGWATGELFF
TRBV12-5,TRBJ2-3,CASGVSGGTDTQYF
TRBV29-1,TRBJ1-1,CSVANGNTEAFF
TRBV18,TRBJ1-2,CASSPRTGGYTF
TRBV6-6,TRBJ1-2,CASSYSSGDRLNYGYTF
TRBV3-1,TRBJ1-5,CASSEGSNQPQHF
TRBV29-1,TRBJ2-3,CSVGGIGQRVTDTQYF
TRBV12-3/TRBV12-4,TRBJ1-2,CASSLAERPPYGYTF
TRBV20-1,TRBJ2-1,CSARVQRGLSSYNEQFF
TRBV5-1,TRBJ1-1,CASSPGGLVISAFF
TRBV6-5,TRBJ2-7,CASRASPGSLSYEQYF
TRBV27,TRBJ1-1,CASSLGGGVGRAFF